This T cell receptor (beta chain) was observed in a study of blood T cells in healthy people across ages. Between the trimmed V and J ends, which lost 6 bases and 4 bases, there was a span of 10 bases. CDR1 SGHDT and CDR2 YYEEEE come from the germline V gene. The CDR3 runs to 12 residues. With a J-beta primer mix and a sample-barcoded 5' primer, a second PCR ran about 7 to 12 cycles. From the 5' RACE reads, TCRdb called clonotypes with MiXCR, one entry per CDR3 protein. This sample has hundreds of thousands of distinct CDR3 sequences, with roughly 44% found just once. V and J are TRBV5-6 and TRBJ1-2; D remains ambiguous. The sample consisted of blood. This clonotype was sampled from a man between 60 and 70 years old in good health. In DNA form, the CDR3 reads TGTGCCAGCAACCAACAGCCCTATGGCTACACCTTC. Translating gives CASNQQPYGYTF.